This T cell receptor beta chain is from a study of beta chain features in type 1 diabetes. Study-wide results and caveats: PCR, the amplification step, might favor shorter templates, equally in patients and controls. In all four CD4+ subsets, TCRB CDR3 length was significantly, moderately reduced in type 1 diabetes.

cDNA synthesis used the whole RNA isolate, giving expressed TCRB sequences. Libraries were prepared by immunoSEQ multiplex PCR; TCRdb keeps only in-frame clonotypes and omits some of them. This sample has around 360,000 clones, with roughly 12% found just once. The table lists this clone with a few counts. Its specificity is unknown. In germline, CDR1 is MNHEY, CDR2 SVGAGI. Trimming cost V 0 bases and J 0 bases, with 11 bases left between them. The CDR3 consists of 16 residues. V and J are TRBV6-5 and TRBJ1-1; no clear D gene. The specimen was naive CD4+ T cells from blood. The TCR comes from a woman in her late teens or twenties with type 1 diabetes. CDR3 protein: CASSYSNQFMNTEAFF. The CDR3 DNA is TGTGCCAGCAGTTACTCGAACCAGTTCATGAACACTGAAGCTTTCTTT.